This T cell receptor (beta chain) was sequenced for a study of T cell clonality in common variable immunodeficiency. General study findings and limits: T cell subpopulation sequencing would be needed to explain CVID clonality. CVID subjects showed higher TCRbeta clonality than healthy controls.

The sample holds many counts of this clone. The target antigen is unknown. The read comes to an end 3 residues before the CDR3 does, leaving the germline J gene to fill in the end. V was cut by 2 bases and J by 0 bases, with 16 bases left in between. In germline, CDR1 is GTSNPN, CDR2 SVGIG (reference sequence). The CDR3 runs to 16 residues. Assay used: immunoSEQ multiplex PCR; TCRdb lists only in-frame clones, some missing. This repertoire holds 35,000 to 45,000 clones, and none appear only once. Each donor provided about 5 to 8.5 ml of heparinized whole blood. Sequencing used peripheral blood mononuclear cells. This rearrangement joins TRBV30 to TRBJ1-2, with a possible D match to TRBD1 (5 bases). The TCR sequence derives from a person aged 18-70 years in good health. The sequenced CDR3 bases are TGTGCCTGGAGTCACGGGGGGAGCGAAGCTAACTATGGC. Translation: CAWSHGGSEANYG. The full CDR3 sequence reads CAWSHGGSEANYGYTF.